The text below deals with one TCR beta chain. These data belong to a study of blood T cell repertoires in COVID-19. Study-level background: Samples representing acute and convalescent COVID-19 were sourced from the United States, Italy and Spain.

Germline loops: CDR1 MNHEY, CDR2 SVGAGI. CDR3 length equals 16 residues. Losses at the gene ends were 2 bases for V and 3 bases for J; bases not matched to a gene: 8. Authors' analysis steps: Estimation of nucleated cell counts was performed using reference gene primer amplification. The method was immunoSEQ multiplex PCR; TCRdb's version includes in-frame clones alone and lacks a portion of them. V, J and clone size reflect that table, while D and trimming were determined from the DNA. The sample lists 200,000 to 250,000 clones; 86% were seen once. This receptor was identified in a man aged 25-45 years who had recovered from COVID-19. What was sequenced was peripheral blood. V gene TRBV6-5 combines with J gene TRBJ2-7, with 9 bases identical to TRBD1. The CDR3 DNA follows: TGTGCCAGCAGTTACCGACTTGGACAGGGGAACTACGAGCAGTACTTC. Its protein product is CASSYRLGQGNYEQYF.